The 24 T cell receptor beta chains presented below share a single source sample, sequenced in a study of PD-L1 blockade in urothelial cancer. The assay was immunoSEQ multiplex PCR, and TCRdb's table has in-frame clones only and misses some. Of 55,000 to 85,000 clones listed, roughly nine tenths are singletons. The sample here was PBMCs, taken around atezolizumab (anti-PD-L1) treatment. These receptors all stem from a man in his fifties or sixties with urothelial cancer.

The J gene is TRBJ2-7, the V gene TRBV9; D is possibly TRBD1 (6 bases). Germline values: CDR1 SGDLS, CDR2 YYNGEE. Trimming took 3 bases from V and 3 from J, leaving 13 bases between them. This CDR3 has 14 amino acids. The CDR3 sequence: CASSEQGMGYEQYF. The CDR3 DNA sequence: TGTGCCAGCAGCGAACAGGGAATGGGCTACGAGCAGTACTTC.

The chain carries TRBV5-1 and TRBJ2-3; 12 bases fit TRBD2. The CDR3 spans 16 residues. Germline-derived CDR1 and CDR2 are SGHRS and YFSETQ. The V and J ends lost 4 bases and 2 bases, in that order; junction bases with no gene match: 5. DNA of the CDR3: TGCGCCAGCAGCCTCGGACTAGCGGGGATCACAGATACGCAGTATTTT. Its protein is CASSLGLAGITDTQYF.

About this clone itself: At one of its ends the junction is not consistent with the germline gene, which may arise from a read error. The chain employs TRBV5-1 and TRBJ1-1; possibly TRBD1 for D (5 bases). The CDR3 contains 15 residues. CDR1 and CDR2 (germline): SGHRS, YFSETQ. The CDR3 is CASSLVRGLNSEAFF. Here the CDR3 DNA reads TGCGCCAGCAGCTTGGTTCGGGGACTAAACAGTGAAGCTTTCTTT.

This sequence joins TRBV5-1 and TRBJ2-7; TRBD1 agrees at 8 bases. Germline values: CDR1 SGHRS, CDR2 YFSETQ. The V gene end was trimmed by 3 bases and the J gene end by 4 bases; junction bases not matched to a gene: 6. This CDR3 has 14 residues. CDR3 sequence (DNA): TGCGCCAGCAGCTCCCGGACAGGGTCATACGAGCAGTACTTC. Translation: CASSSRTGSYEQYF.

This sequence joins TRBV6-1 and TRBJ2-5; D remains ambiguous. With 7 bases removed from V and 3 bases from J, the gap between germline ends came to 6 bases. Looked up from germline, CDR1 is MNHNS and CDR2 is SASEGT. The CDR3 extends over 11 amino acids. The CDR3 region has the DNA TGTGCCAGCATAATAGAAGAGACCCAGTACTTC. Translated, it gives CASIIEETQYF.

V is TRBV5-8 and J is TRBJ1-6; TRBD1 might be the D (5 bases). Per germline, CDR1 SGHTS and CDR2 YDEGEE. This CDR3 contains 15 residues. V dropped 4 bases and J dropped 6 bases, with 14 bases sitting between them. In nucleotides, the CDR3 is TGTGCCAGCAGCCTGGCCGGGGGGTTTAATTCACCCCTCCACTTT. Protein: CASSLAGGFNSPLHF.

V and J are TRBV2 and TRBJ1-5; D perhaps matches TRBD1 (5 bases). V was shortened by 5 bases and J by 4 bases, with 15 bases between the two germline ends. Germline lookup yields CDR1 SNHLY and CDR2 FYNNEI. This CDR3 comprises 15 residues. CDR3 loop: CASSYLTALNQPQHF. CDR3 DNA: TGTGCCAGCAGTTACCTGACAGCGTTGAATCAGCCCCAGCATTTT.

This chain links TRBV7-2 with TRBJ2-1; D gene unclear. The CDR3 loop spans 13 amino acids. Germline V CDR1 and CDR2: SGHTA, FQGNSA. The V gene lost 6 bases and the J gene lost 6 bases, with 12 bases spanning the gap. CDR3 sequence (DNA): TGTGCCAGCAGGGCAGTGGGCCTCAATGAGCAGTTCTTC. Translated: CASRAVGLNEQFF.

This clone was counted once. The chain uses TRBV15 and TRBJ1-4; possibly TRBD1 for D (5 bases). Germline CDR1 and CDR2: LNHNV and YYDKDF (reference sequence). This CDR3 region has 12 residues. Trimming pared 5 bases from V and 8 bases from J, leaving 9 bases between. CDR3 nucleotide sequence: TGTGCCACCAGCCCTTGGGGCGAAAAACTGTTTTTT. It yields the protein CATSPWGEKLFF.

This clone was picked up a small number of times. In nucleotides, the CDR3 is TGTGCCAGCAGTGAAACGGCAGGGGCTAACTATGGCTACACCTTC. As protein: CASSETAGANYGYTF. The V and J genes are TRBV6-1 and TRBJ1-2, with a possible D match to TRBD1 (6 bases). CDR1 and CDR2 (germline): MNHNS, SASEGT. This CDR3 has 15 amino acids. Trimming took 2 bases from V and 0 from J, leaving 10 bases between them.

The chain uses TRBV2 and TRBJ2-2, with 11 nucleotides matching TRBD2. Germline V gene sequence: CDR1 SNHLY, CDR2 FYNNEI. This CDR3 has 15 amino acids. The junction had 7 bases not matched to a gene; V was cut back by 7 bases and J by 6 bases. CDR3 in DNA: TGTGCCAGCACCTCGATTAGCGGGAGGGCCGGGGAGCTGTTTTTT. It translates to CASTSISGRAGELFF.

The rearrangement joins TRBV30 to TRBJ1-1; 9 bases fit TRBD1. V lost 6 bases, J lost 4 bases, and 3 bases stayed unmatched. There are 12 residues in the CDR3. Looked up from germline, CDR1 is GTSNPN and CDR2 is SVGIG (reference sequence). The CDR3 loop is CACTGGFTEAFF. The CDR3 DNA sequence: TGTGCCTGCACAGGGGGCTTCACTGAAGCTTTCTTT. The full variable domain, with the rest looked up from reference TRBV30 and TRBJ1-1, is SQTIHQWPATLVQPVGSPLSLECTVEGTSNPNLYWYRQAAGRGLQLLFYSVGIGQISSEVPQNLSASRPQDRQFILSSKKLLLSDSGFYLCACTGGFTEAFFGQGTRLTVV.

The V and J genes are TRBV28 and TRBJ2-7; 7 nucleotides align to TRBD1. The CDR3 consists of 15 residues. Germline CDR1 reads MDHEN; CDR2 reads SYDVKM. V gave up 6 bases and J gave up 0 bases; unmatched junction bases: 8. CDR3 nucleotides: TGTGCCAGCAGGACTTCCCGGGACAGCTCCTACGAGCAGTACTTC. This encodes CASRTSRDSSYEQYF.

The chain links TRBV4-3 to TRBJ2-3; 11 bases agree with TRBD2. CDR1 and CDR2 (germline): LGHNA, YSLEER. Germline trimming cut 1 base from V and 6 bases from J; bases unmatched to any gene: 12. This CDR3 is 18 amino acids long. CDR3 coding DNA: TGCGCCAGCAGCCAAGGGAGGCTAGCGGGGGGTACGTGGGATACGCAGTATTTT. It codes for CASSQGRLAGGTWDTQYF.

The chain employs TRBV7-2 and TRBJ2-3, with D perhaps TRBD1 (7 bases). This CDR3 spans 17 amino acids. CDR1 is SGHTA, CDR2 FQGNSA, per germline. V gave up 0 bases and J gave up 4 bases, with 17 bases separating them. In DNA, the CDR3 is TGTGCCAGCAGCTTAGCGCTCGGCAGGGGGGTTTCAGATACGCAGTATTTT. Translating gives CASSLALGRGVSDTQYF. The full variable domain, with the rest looked up from reference TRBV7-2 and TRBJ2-3, is GAGVSQSPSNKVTEKGKDVELRCDPISGHTALYWYRQSLGQGLEFLIYFQGNSAPDKSGLPSDRFSAERTGGSVSTLTIQRTQQEDSAVYLCASSLALGRGVSDTQYFGPGTRLTVL.

This clone was seen more than once but under ten times. The chain employs TRBV30 and TRBJ2-2, with 7 bases fitting TRBD2. Germline CDR1 is GTSNPN and CDR2 is SVGIG (reference sequence). CDR3 length: 14 residues. Trimming took 3 bases from V and 5 from J; bases not matched to a gene: 6. In DNA, the CDR3 is TGTGCCTGGAGGTTCAGCGGGGCTACCGGGGAGCTGTTTTTT. The encoded protein is CAWRFSGATGELFF.

The chain's CDR3 is CASSPDMDRDNEQFF. The CDR3 DNA follows: TGTGCCAGTAGTCCCGACATGGACAGAGACAATGAGCAGTTCTTC. The chain links TRBV19 to TRBJ2-1; weak D call: TRBD1 (6 bases). The CDR3 extends over 15 amino acids. From germline, CDR1 is LNHDA and CDR2 SQIVND (reference sequence). Trimming removed 5 bases from V and 5 bases from J, with 16 bases in between. The full variable domain, with the rest looked up from reference TRBV19 and TRBJ2-1, is DGGITQSPKYLFRKEGQNVTLSCEQNLNHDAMYWYRQDPGQGLRLIYYSQIVNDFQKGDIAEGYSVSREKKESFPLTVTSAQKNPTAFYLCASSPDMDRDNEQFFGPGTRLTVL.

The chain uses TRBV30 and TRBJ2-7; 8 bases agree with TRBD1. The CDR3 is made up of 13 amino acids. Unmatched junction bases numbered 5, after V lost 3 bases and J lost 4 bases. Germline V gene data show CDR1 as GTSNPN and CDR2 as SVGIG (reference sequence). The CDR3 DNA is TGTGCCTGGAGCAGGGGACAGGCTTACGAGCAGTACTTC. It is translated as CAWSRGQAYEQYF. The complete variable domain, with remaining parts taken from reference TRBV30 and TRBJ2-7, reads SQTIHQWPATLVQPVGSPLSLECTVEGTSNPNLYWYRQAAGRGLQLLFYSVGIGQISSEVPQNLSASRPQDRQFILSSKKLLLSDSGFYLCAWSRGQAYEQYFGPGTRLTVT.

This clone was counted a single time. The gene calls are TRBV12-2 and TRBJ2-1; the table's D call, TRBD2, was not checked against the DNA. TRBV12-2 is a pseudogene locus. This CDR3 spans 16 amino acids. CDR3 region: CASRFSKGLAGGGEFF. CDR3 DNA sequence: TGTGCAAGTCGCTTCTCCAAGGGACTAGCCGGAGGGGGTGAGTTCTTC.

The rearrangement uses TRBV2 and TRBJ2-5; TRBD2 might be the D (5 bases). Germline V gene lookup returns CDR1 SNHLY and CDR2 FYNNEI. The CDR3 has 14 amino acids. V was trimmed by 4 bases and J by 2 bases, leaving 11 bases between them. The CDR3 protein is CASSGGGGQETQYF. CDR3 DNA: TGTGCCAGCAGTGGCGGAGGTGGGCAAGAGACCCAGTACTTC.

V and J are TRBV19 and TRBJ2-2, with 8 bases aligning to TRBD2. V gave up 4 bases and J gave up 7 bases; unmatched junction bases: 8. Germline values: CDR1 LNHDA, CDR2 SQIVND (reference sequence). The CDR3 runs 15 residues. The CDR3 coding sequence is TGTGCCAGTAGTACCGGGACTAGAGGAAGCGGGGAGCTGTTTTTT. Its protein product is CASSTGTRGSGELFF.

The chain carries TRBV28 and TRBJ1-2; no firm D call. The CDR3 spans 13 residues. In germline, CDR1 is MDHEN, CDR2 SYDVKM. V gave up 4 bases and J gave up 4 bases, with 10 bases separating them. The CDR3 is CASSSQTFYGYTF. The CDR3 coding sequence is TGTGCCAGCAGTTCACAGACGTTCTATGGCTACACCTTC.

J is TRBJ2-4 and V is TRBV19; D ambiguous. The V end was cut by 1 base, the J end by 9 bases, with 13 bases between. CDR1 and CDR2 (germline): LNHDA, SQIVND (reference sequence). The CDR3 extends over 14 amino acids. CDR3 sequence: CASSIAPRSGIQYF. The CDR3 DNA reads TGTGCCAGTAGTATAGCTCCCAGAAGTGGCATTCAGTACTTC.

The chain carries TRBV5-4 and TRBJ1-1; a possible D gene is TRBD1 (5 bases). Trimming removed 4 bases at V and 1 base at J, with 14 bases between. The CDR3 covers 15 residues. Per germline, CDR1 SGHNT and CDR2 YYREEE (reference sequence). The chain's CDR3 is CASSPEPDRNTEAFF. The CDR3 coding sequence is TGTGCCAGCAGCCCGGAACCCGACAGGAACACTGAAGCTTTCTTT.